The clone carrying this TCR beta chain was seen only a few times. The target antigen is unknown. The sample belongs to a study of beta chain features in type 1 diabetes. General study findings and limits: Researchers caution that PCR might favor shorter templates, equally among patients and controls.

After removal of 7 bases from V and 3 bases from J, the junction contained 3 bases not matched to a gene. This CDR3 is built from 12 residues. Germline V gene sequence: CDR1 ENHRY, CDR2 SYGVKD. The entirety of the isolated RNA underwent reverse transcription, so expressed TCRB transcripts were sequenced. The table came from immunoSEQ multiplex PCR; TCRdb's copy has only in-frame clones and leaves some out. Of 200,000 to 250,000 clones listed, about 63% are singletons. The purity of all sorted populations exceeded 98%. The TCR sequence derives from a man aged 30 to 45 in good health. This chain joins TRBV10-3 and TRBJ2-7; 7 positions agree with TRBD1. The sample comprised naive CD4+ T cells from blood. CDR3 DNA: TGTGCCATCAAGGGGGCAGGCTACGAGCAGTACTTC. Its translation is CAIKGAGYEQYF.